This T cell receptor (beta chain) was obtained from a study of vaccination effects on CD4 cells after COVID-19. Libraries were prepared by immunoSEQ multiplex PCR; TCRdb keeps only in-frame clonotypes and omits some of them. Of about 68,000 clones listed, about four fifths are singletons. This clone was counted only a few times. Its antigen is undetermined. In germline, CDR1 is SGHTA, CDR2 FQGNSA. Trimming took off 5 bases at V and 5 bases at J, with 9 bases between the two ends. This CDR3 has 13 amino acids. With the ViraFEST assay, the study expanded antigen-specific CD4+ T cells using viral peptide pools, then sequenced them. Culturing for approximately 10 days preceded CD4+ T cell isolation. None of the vaccinated had previously contracted SARS-CoV-2, and their nucleocapsid antibodies tested negative.

The chain has TRBV7-2 and TRBJ2-2; the D gene is possibly TRBD1 (6 bases). The sequences come from CD4+ T cells from PBMCs cultured with SARS-CoV-2 spike peptides, collected before COVID-19 vaccination. The clonotype was recovered from a human donor who received a COVID-19 vaccine. Here the CDR3 DNA reads TGTGCCAGCAGCGGGGGCTTAACCGGGGAGCTGTTTTTT. It codes for CASSGGLTGELFF.